The present TCR beta chain was sequenced within a study of response to subunit inactivated influenza vaccine. Unmatched junction bases numbered 8, after V lost 5 bases and J lost 5 bases. The CDR3 is made up of 15 amino acids. Germline-derived CDR1 and CDR2 are SGHVS and FQNEAQ. Findings of the study overall: Authors proposed each seasonal influenza vaccination draws in few new T cells.

This clonotype was picked up a small number of times. Its antigen is not known. TCRdb re-derived calls from the RT-PCR reads in MiXCR, one entry per CDR3 protein. The table has a few hundred thousand distinct CDR3 sequences, 6% to 9% seen once. Sequencing was performed on PBMCs from blood, taken less than 30 months after vaccination. The chain recombines TRBV7-8 with TRBJ2-5, with 10 bases aligning to TRBD2. The origin of this receptor is a man between 50 and 69 years old who received an inactivated influenza vaccine. Here the CDR3 reads CASSPPASGSETQYF. Written as DNA, the CDR3 is TGTGCCAGCAGCCCGCCGGCTAGCGGGAGTGAGACCCAGTACTTC.